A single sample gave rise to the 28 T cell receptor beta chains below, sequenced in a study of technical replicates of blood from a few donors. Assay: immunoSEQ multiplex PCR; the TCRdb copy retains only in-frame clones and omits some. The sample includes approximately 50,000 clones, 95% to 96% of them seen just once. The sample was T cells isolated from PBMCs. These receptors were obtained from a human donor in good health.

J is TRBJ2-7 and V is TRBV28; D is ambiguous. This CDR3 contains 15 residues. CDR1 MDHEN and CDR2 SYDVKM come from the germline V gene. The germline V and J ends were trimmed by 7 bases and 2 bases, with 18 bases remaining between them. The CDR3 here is CASTHTVYKTYEQYF. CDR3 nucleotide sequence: TGTGCCAGCACTCATACAGTCTACAAAACCTACGAGCAGTACTTC.

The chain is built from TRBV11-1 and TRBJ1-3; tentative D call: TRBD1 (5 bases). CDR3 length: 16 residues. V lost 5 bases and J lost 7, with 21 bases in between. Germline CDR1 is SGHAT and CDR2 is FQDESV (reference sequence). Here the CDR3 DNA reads TGTGCCAGCAGCCCTGACAGCTACCCGGGTCGGAACACCATATATTTT. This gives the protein CASSPDSYPGRNTIYF.

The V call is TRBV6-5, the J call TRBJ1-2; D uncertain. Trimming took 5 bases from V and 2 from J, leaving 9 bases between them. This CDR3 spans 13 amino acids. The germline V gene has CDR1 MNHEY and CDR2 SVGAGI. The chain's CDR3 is CASSLGENYGYTF. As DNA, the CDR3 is TGTGCCAGCAGTCTCGGGGAGAACTATGGCTACACCTTC.

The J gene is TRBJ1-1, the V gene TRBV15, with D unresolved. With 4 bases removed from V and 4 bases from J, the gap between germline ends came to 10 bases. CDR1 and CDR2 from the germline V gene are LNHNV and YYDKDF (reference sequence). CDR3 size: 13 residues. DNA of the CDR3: TGTGCCACCAGCACCCCTTTAATCACTGAAGCTTTCTTT. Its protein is CATSTPLITEAFF.

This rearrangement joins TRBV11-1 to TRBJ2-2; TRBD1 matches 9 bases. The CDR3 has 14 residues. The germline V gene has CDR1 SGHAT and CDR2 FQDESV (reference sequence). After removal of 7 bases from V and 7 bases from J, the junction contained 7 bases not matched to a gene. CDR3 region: CASTRDRASGELFF. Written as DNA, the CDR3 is TGTGCCAGCACCCGGGACAGGGCTAGCGGGGAGCTGTTTTTT.

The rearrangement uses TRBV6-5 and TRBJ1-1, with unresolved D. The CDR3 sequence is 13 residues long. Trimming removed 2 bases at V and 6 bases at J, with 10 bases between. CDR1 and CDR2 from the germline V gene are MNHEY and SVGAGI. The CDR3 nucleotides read TGTGCCAGCAGTTACCTTTCCCGCGCTGAAGCTTTCTTT. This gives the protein CASSYLSRAEAFF.

This chain's CDR3 is CAISDSGNTGELFF. The DNA for the CDR3 is TGTGCCATCAGTGATAGCGGAAACACCGGGGAGCTGTTTTTT. The rearrangement links TRBV10-3 to TRBJ2-2; tentative D call: TRBD2 (6 bases). In germline, CDR1 is ENHRY, CDR2 SYGVKD. The CDR3 runs 14 residues. The V end was cut by 3 bases, the J end by 2 bases, with 7 bases between.

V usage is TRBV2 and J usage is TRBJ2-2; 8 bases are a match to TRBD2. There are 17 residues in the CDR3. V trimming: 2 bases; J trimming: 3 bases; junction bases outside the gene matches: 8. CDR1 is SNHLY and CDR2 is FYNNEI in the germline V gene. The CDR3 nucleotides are TGTGCCAGCAGTGAATTGGCTAGCGGGCCTTACACCGGGGAGCTGTTTTTT. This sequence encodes CASSELASGPYTGELFF.

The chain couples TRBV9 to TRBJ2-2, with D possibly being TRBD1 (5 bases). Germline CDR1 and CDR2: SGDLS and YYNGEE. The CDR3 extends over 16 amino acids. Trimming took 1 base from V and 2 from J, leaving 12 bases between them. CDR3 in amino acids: CASSVIPRENTGELFF. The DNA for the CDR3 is TGTGCCAGCAGCGTAATCCCCAGGGAAAACACCGGGGAGCTGTTTTTT.

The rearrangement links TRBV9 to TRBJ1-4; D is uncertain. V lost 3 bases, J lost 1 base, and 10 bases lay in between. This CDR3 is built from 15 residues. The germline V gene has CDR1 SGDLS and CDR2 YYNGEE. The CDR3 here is CASSGLTGTNEKLFF. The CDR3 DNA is TGTGCCAGCAGCGGACTGACGGGAACTAATGAAAAACTGTTTTTT.

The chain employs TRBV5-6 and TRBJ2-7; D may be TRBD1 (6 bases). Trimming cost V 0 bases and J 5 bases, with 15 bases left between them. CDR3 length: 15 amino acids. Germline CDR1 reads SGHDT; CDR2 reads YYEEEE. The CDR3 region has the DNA TGTGCCAGCAGCTTGGACGTGGCAGGGGCCAACGAGCAGTACTTC. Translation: CASSLDVAGANEQYF.

The CDR3 loop reads CSAGTGPYNEQFF. For the CDR3, the DNA is TGCAGCGCTGGGACAGGGCCATACAATGAGCAGTTCTTC. This chain links TRBV29-1 with TRBJ2-1; 9 bases fit TRBD1. Germline V gene lookup returns CDR1 SQVTM and CDR2 ANQGSEA. This CDR3 region has 13 residues. Trimming removed 7 bases from V and 4 bases from J; junction bases left unmatched: 5.

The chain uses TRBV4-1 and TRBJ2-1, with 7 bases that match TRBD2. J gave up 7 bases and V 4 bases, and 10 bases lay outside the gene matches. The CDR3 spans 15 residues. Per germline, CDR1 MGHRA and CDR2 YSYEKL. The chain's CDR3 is CASSPSRGSRNEQFF. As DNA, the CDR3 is TGCGCCAGCAGCCCTAGCCGCGGGAGTAGGAATGAGCAGTTCTTC.

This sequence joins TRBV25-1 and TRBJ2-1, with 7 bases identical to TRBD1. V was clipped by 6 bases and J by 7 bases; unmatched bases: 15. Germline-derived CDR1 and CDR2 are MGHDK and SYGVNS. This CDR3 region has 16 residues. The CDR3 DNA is TGTGCCAGCAGAGGCGCCCAGGCAGGGGGTAGGAATGAGCAGTTCTTC. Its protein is CASRGAQAGGRNEQFF.

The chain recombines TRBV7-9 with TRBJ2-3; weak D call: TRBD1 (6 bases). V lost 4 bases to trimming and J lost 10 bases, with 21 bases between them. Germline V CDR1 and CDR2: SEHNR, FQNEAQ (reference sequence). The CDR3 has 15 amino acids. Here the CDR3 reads CASSSTGTVVYSQYF. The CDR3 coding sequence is TGTGCCAGCAGCTCAACAGGGACGGTAGTTTATTCGCAGTATTTT.

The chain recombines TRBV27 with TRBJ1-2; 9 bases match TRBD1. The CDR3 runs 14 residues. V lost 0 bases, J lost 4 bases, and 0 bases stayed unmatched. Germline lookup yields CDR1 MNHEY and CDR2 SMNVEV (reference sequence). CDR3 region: CASSLSGQGYGYTF. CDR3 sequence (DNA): TGTGCCAGCAGTTTATCGGGACAGGGCTATGGCTACACCTTC.

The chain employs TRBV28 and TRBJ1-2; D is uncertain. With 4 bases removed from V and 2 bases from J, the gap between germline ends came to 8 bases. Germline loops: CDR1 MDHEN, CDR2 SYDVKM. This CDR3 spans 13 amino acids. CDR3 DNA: TGTGCCAGCAGTTGGAGTTTGAACTATGGCTACACCTTC. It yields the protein CASSWSLNYGYTF.

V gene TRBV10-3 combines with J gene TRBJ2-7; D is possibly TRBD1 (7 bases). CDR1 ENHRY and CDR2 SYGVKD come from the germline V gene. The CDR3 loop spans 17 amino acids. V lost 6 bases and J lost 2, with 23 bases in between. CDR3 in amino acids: CAIRKTGMEGATYEQYF. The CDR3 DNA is TGTGCCATCAGGAAGACAGGGATGGAGGGAGCGACCTACGAGCAGTACTTC.

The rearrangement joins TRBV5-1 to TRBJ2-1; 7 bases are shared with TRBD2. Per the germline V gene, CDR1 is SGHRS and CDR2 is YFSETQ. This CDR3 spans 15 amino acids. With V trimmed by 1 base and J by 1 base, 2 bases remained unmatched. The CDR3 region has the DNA TGCGCCAGCAGCTTGTGGCGGGAGTCCTACAATGAGCAGTTCTTC. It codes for CASSLWRESYNEQFF.

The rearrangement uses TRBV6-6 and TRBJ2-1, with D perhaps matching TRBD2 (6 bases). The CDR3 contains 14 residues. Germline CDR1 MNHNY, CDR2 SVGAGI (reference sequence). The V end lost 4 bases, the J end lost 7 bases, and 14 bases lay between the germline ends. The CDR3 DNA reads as TGTGCCAGCAGTTTCGGGGGAGTGTCGAATGAGCAGTTCTTC. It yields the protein CASSFGGVSNEQFF.

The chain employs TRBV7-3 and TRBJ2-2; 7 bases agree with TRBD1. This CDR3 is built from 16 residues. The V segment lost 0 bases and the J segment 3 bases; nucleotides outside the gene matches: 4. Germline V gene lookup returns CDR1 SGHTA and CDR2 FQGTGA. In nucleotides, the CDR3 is TGTGCCAGCAGCTTAACAGGGGGCAGGGACACCGGGGAGCTGTTTTTT. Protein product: CASSLTGGRDTGELFF.

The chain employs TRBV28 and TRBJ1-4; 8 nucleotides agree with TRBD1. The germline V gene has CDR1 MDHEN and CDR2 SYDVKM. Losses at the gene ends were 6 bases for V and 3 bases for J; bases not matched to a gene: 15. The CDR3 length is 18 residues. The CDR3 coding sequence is TGTGCCAGCAGCCACGGACAGGGTGGCATCGAAGCTAATGAAAAACTGTTTTTT. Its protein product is CASSHGQGGIEANEKLFF.

CDR3 coding DNA: TGCGCCAGCAGCTTGGGACAGGGAGGCTACGAGCAGTACTTC. This sequence encodes CASSLGQGGYEQYF. The chain joins TRBV5-1 to TRBJ2-7; D possibly corresponds to TRBD1 (7 bases). V was trimmed by 0 bases and J by 3 bases, leaving 10 bases between them. The CDR3 length is 14 residues. Germline loops: CDR1 SGHRS, CDR2 YFSETQ.

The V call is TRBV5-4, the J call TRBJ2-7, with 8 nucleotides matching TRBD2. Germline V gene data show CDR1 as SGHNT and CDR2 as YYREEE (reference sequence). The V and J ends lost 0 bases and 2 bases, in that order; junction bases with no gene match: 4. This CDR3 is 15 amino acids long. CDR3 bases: TGTGCCAGCAGCTTGGAGACGGGAGGGCCCTACGAGCAGTACTTC. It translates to CASSLETGGPYEQYF.

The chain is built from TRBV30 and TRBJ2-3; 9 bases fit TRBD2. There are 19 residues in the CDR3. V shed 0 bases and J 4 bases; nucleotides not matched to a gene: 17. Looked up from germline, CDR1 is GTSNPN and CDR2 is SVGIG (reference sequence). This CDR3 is CAWSVSPPGWREGPDTQYF. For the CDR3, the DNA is TGTGCCTGGAGTGTATCCCCCCCTGGCTGGCGGGAGGGACCAGATACGCAGTATTTT.

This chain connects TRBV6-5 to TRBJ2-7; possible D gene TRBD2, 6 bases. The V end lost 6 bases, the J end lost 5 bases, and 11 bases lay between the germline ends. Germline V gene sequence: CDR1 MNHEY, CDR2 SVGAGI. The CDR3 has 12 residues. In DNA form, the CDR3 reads TGTGCCAGCAGCGGGAGTAACGACGAGCAGTACTTC. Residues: CASSGSNDEQYF.

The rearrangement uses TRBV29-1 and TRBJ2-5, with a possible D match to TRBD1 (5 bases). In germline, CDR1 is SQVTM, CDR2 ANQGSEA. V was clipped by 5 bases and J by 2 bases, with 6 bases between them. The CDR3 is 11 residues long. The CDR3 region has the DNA TGCAGCGTTCGACAGCAAGAGACCCAGTACTTC. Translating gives CSVRQQETQYF.

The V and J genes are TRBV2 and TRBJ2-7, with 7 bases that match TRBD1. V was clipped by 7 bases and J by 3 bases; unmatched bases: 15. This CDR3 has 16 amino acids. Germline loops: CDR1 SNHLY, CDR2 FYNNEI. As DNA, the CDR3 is TGTGCCAGCATTAGTGGGTTAGACAGGGCTCTCTACGAGCAGTACTTC. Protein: CASISGLDRALYEQYF. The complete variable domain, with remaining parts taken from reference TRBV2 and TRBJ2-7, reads EPEVTQTPSHQVTQMGQEVILRCVPISNHLYFYWYRQILGQKVEFLVSFYNNEISEKSEIFDDQFSVERPDGSNFTLKIRSTKLEDSAMYFCASISGLDRALYEQYFGPGTRLTVT.